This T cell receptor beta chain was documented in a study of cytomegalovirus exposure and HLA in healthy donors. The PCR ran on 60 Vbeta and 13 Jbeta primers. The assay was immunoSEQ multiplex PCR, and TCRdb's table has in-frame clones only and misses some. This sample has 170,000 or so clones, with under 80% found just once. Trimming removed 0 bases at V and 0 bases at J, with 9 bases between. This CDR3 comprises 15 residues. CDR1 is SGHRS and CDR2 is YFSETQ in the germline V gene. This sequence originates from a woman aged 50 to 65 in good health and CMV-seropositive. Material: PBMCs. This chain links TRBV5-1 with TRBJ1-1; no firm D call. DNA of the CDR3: TGCGCCAGCAGCTTGGCCCACAGCTTGAACACTGAAGCTTTCTTT. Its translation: CASSLAHSLNTEAFF. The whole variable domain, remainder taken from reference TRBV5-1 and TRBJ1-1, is KAGVTQTPRYLIKTRGQQVTLSCSPISGHRSVSWYQQTPGQGLQFLFEYFSETQRNKGNFPGRFSGRQFSNSRSEMNVSTLELGDSALYLCASSLAHSLNTEAFFGQGTRLTVV.